These T cell receptor beta chains were read from a single sample in a study of radiotherapy plus CTLA-4 blockade in lung cancer. The table came from immunoSEQ multiplex PCR; TCRdb's copy has only in-frame clones and leaves some out. Of around 80,000 clones in the sample, over 65% were seen once. The input for sequencing was peripheral blood, taken from a patient treated with radiotherapy plus ipilimumab. The source is a human donor with non-small cell lung cancer whose response to radiotherapy plus ipilimumab could not be evaluated. Both conserved end residues are part of each CDR3. A D gene is named only where the DNA matches it firmly. The listing skips clone size in some rows; elsewhere it reads once, few, many or a size class.

clone_size j_call d_call v_call cdr3_nt cdr3_aa
- TRBJ2-6 - TRBV5-4 TGTGCCAGCAGCCAGTCCCGGGGTACCAACGTCCTGACTTTC CASSQSRGTNVLTF
- TRBJ2-1 - TRBV9 TGTGCCAGCAGCGCAGTGCTCGGGTCCTACAATGAGCAGTTCTTC CASSAVLGSYNEQFF
few TRBJ1-4 TRBD1 TRBV6-5 TGTGCCAGCAGACGACAGGGATCAGGTGAAAAACTGTTTTTT CASRRQGSGEKLFF
once TRBJ1-1 TRBD1 TRBV5-5 TGTGCCAGCAGCCTGACAGGGATGAACACTGAAGCTTTCTTT CASSLTGMNTEAFF
- TRBJ2-7 TRBD1 TRBV5-4 TGTGCCAGCAGACCCGGGACAGGGTTTTACGAGCAGTACTTC CASRPGTGFYEQYF
- TRBJ1-3 - TRBV21-1 TGTGCCAGCAGCACACCGAAAGAGGCTGGAAACACCATATATTTT CASSTPKEAGNTIYF
- TRBJ1-4 - TRBV6-1 TGTGCCAGCAGCCTCTCAGGGTTTAATGAAAAACTGTTTTTT CASSLSGFNEKLFF
- TRBJ1-2 - TRBV19 TGTGCCAGTAGTATAGCACAGATCTATGGCTACACCTTC CASSIAQIYGYTF
- TRBJ2-5 - TRBV27 TGTGCCAGCAGGCTGAAGCGGGCTCGAAAAGAGACCCAGTACTTC CASRLKRARKETQYF
few TRBJ1-3 - TRBV7-2 TGTGCCAGCAGCTTAGGGCTGGAAGCGTGGGGAAACACCATATATTTT CASSLGLEAWGNTIYF
- TRBJ1-1 - TRBV7-9 TGTGCCAGCAGCTTCCAGATGAACACTGAAGCTTTCTTT CASSFQMNTEAFF
- TRBJ2-7 - TRBV11-3 TGTGCCAGCAGCTTAGTAGCTAGCTCCTACGAGCAGTACTTC CASSLVASSYEQYF
- TRBJ2-1 - TRBV6-6 TGTGCCAGCAGTTACGCCCGGGACTCGAACTACAATGAGCAGTTCTTC CASSYARDSNYNEQFF
few TRBJ2-7 - TRBV30 TGTGCCTGGAGTGACACCTTTTACGAGCAGTACTTC CAWSDTFYEQYF
- TRBJ1-1 - TRBV19 TGTGCCAGTAGTACTCGGGGGGGGAGGCTCACTGAAGCTTTCTTT CASSTRGGRLTEAFF
- TRBJ2-7 TRBD1 TRBV4-2 TGTGCCAGCAGCCGATCAGGCGCGGGACAGGTTCAATACGAGCAGTACTTC CASSRSGAGQVQYEQYF
- TRBJ2-7 TRBD2 TRBV7-2 TGTGCCAGCAGCTTAGTGGGGACTAGCGGTGTCTTC CASSLVGTSGVF
few TRBJ2-7 TRBD1 TRBV5-8 TGTGCCAGCAGCAGACAGGGGGCCAGATACGAGCAGTACTTC CASSRQGARYEQYF
- TRBJ1-1 - TRBV6-1 TGTGCCAGTACAGGGACTGAAGCTTTCTTT CASTGTEAFF
- TRBJ2-1 - TRBV6-5 TGTGCCAGCAGTGGTAGCGCCAGCTCCTACAATGAGCAGTTCTTC CASSGSASSYNEQFF
many TRBJ2-7 TRBD1 TRBV4-1 TGCGCCAGCAAACCGACTACAGGGGTAAAGTCCTACGAGCAGTACTTC CASKPTTGVKSYEQYF
- TRBJ2-3 TRBD2 TRBV19 TGTGCCAGTAGTCTGGGGGACTACACAGATACGCAGTATTTT CASSLGDYTDTQYF
- TRBJ1-4 - TRBV7-2 TGTGCCAGCAGCTTAGGAGCCGGGTCAACTAATGAAAAACTGTTTTTT CASSLGAGSTNEKLFF
many TRBJ2-2 TRBD2 TRBV7-3 TGTGCCAGCAGCTCCAGCGGGGGGGCCAACACCGGGGAGCTGTTTTTT CASSSSGGANTGELFF
once TRBJ2-7 TRBD1 TRBV6-1 TGTGCCAGCAGTACCGGACAGGTCTACGAGCAGTACTTC CASSTGQVYEQYF
- TRBJ2-3 - TRBV23-1 TGCGCCGGAGCCGATACGCAGTATTTT CAGADTQYF
few TRBJ2-1 TRBD2 TRBV28 TGTGCCAGCACCCTCCCGGGTGGGAGGGTGAATGAGCAGTTCTTC CASTLPGGRVNEQFF
- TRBJ2-7 - TRBV5-1 TGCGCCAGCAGCTCATTCGACAGGTCCTCCTACGAGCAGTACTTC CASSSFDRSSYEQYF
- TRBJ1-2 - TRBV9 TGTGCCAGCAGCGTAGCTACGGGGGACCTCTATGGCTACACCTTC CASSVATGDLYGYTF
- TRBJ2-4 - TRBV6-5 TGTGCCAGCAGTCGACAGGCCTCCAAAAACATTCAGTACTTC CASSRQASKNIQYF
- TRBJ2-7 - TRBV6-5 TGTGCCAGCAGAAACCTTACAGGGTTTCTGGGCGAGCAGTACTTC CASRNLTGFLGEQYF
few TRBJ2-3 TRBD2 TRBV4-1 TGCGCCAGCAGCCAGTTCGTAGCGGGGGACACAGATACGCAGTATTTT CASSQFVAGDTDTQYF
- TRBJ1-3 - TRBV4-2 TGTGCCAGCAGCCAAGATTGGGCCAGCTCTGGAAACACCATATATTTT CASSQDWASSGNTIYF
- TRBJ2-7 - TRBV29-1 TGCAGCGCCCTAGACACCCGCAGGGTCTACGAGCAGTACTTC CSALDTRRVYEQYF
- TRBJ1-1 - TRBV2 TGTGCCAGCAGACTGGGGGGGCTCAGGACTGAAGCTTTCTTT CASRLGGLRTEAFF
- TRBJ2-1 TRBD1 TRBV5-1 TGCGCCAGCAGCTCACCGGGACAGGGCTACAATGAGCAGTTCTTC CASSSPGQGYNEQFF
- TRBJ1-2 - TRBV6-5 TGTGCCAGCAGTTACTCGAGTGGCGGCACCTATGGCTACACCTTC CASSYSSGGTYGYTF
- TRBJ2-5 TRBD2 TRBV5-1 TGCGCCAGCAGCTCTGGCCAGTTTGCTAGCGGGAGTGAGACCCAGTACTTC CASSSGQFASGSETQYF
- TRBJ2-1 TRBD2 TRBV18 TGTGCCAGCTCACCACGGGGGAGGGCCGTCGATGAGCAGTTCTTC CASSPRGRAVDEQFF
- TRBJ2-1 TRBD2 TRBV29-1 TGCAGCGTGGGGACTAGCGGGGCCTACAATGAGCAGTTCTTC CSVGTSGAYNEQFF
- TRBJ2-3 TRBD1 TRBV30 TGTGCCTGGAGTCCAAGGGGACAGCGCACAGATACGCAGTATTTT CAWSPRGQRTDTQYF
once TRBJ2-1 TRBD1 TRBV4-3 TGCGCCAGCAGCCAAGATAGTTGGGGACAGGGGAATGAGCAGTTCTTC CASSQDSWGQGNEQFF
- TRBJ2-3 TRBD2 TRBV19 TGTGCCAGTAGTGTCCAGGGACTAGCGGAGCAGTATTTT CASSVQGLAEQYF
once TRBJ2-2 TRBD2 TRBV28 TGTGCCAGCAGTTTGGGAGGGCGGAACACCGGGGAGCTGTTTTTT CASSLGGRNTGELFF
- TRBJ1-2 - TRBV7-3 TGTGCCAGCAGCTTAACGGGGCAGGCCGGCTACACCTTC CASSLTGQAGYTF
- TRBJ2-1 - TRBV28 TGTGCCACCATAAAAGTGCGGCTTATCTCCTACAATGAGCAGTTCTTC CATIKVRLISYNEQFF
few TRBJ1-4 - TRBV10-3 TGTGCCTCCCAGCGGGACGTAAATGAAAAACTGTTTTTT CASQRDVNEKLFF
- TRBJ1-3 TRBD1 TRBV7-6 TGTGCCAGCAGTCTCGACAGGGTTGGAAACACCATATATTTT CASSLDRVGNTIYF
- TRBJ2-1 TRBD1 TRBV2 TGTGCCAGCAGTCGACAGGGAAATGAGCAGTTCTTC CASSRQGNEQFF
- TRBJ2-7 - TRBV7-6 TGTGCCAGCAGCTTAAGTTCAGCGTCCTACGAGCAGTACTTC CASSLSSASYEQYF
- TRBJ1-1 - TRBV5-5 TGTGCCAGCAGCTTGGACGGGGGGAGTGAAGCTTTCTTT CASSLDGGSEAFF
- TRBJ2-5 TRBD2 TRBV7-7 TGTGCCAGCAGCTTAGGGACTAGGGGAGGAGAGACCCAGTACTTC CASSLGTRGGETQYF